This T cell receptor (beta chain) stems from a study of CD8 T cells in ankylosing spondylitis. In making TCR beta libraries, quantitative 5'-RACE with molecular barcodes was used. In TCRdb, the 5' RACE reads were re-called with MiXCR into one record per CDR3 protein. The table lists over 110,000 distinct CDR3 sequences, about 8% of them singletons. Whole-study findings and limits: As for the disease-linked clones, they showed a CD8+ phenotype and occurred at relatively low frequencies in peripheral blood.

Regarding this clonotype: No antigen is known for it.

CDR1 DFQATT and CDR2 SNEGSKA come from the germline V gene (reference sequence). The ends were cut back, 5 bases at V and 4 bases at J, with 18 bases in the middle. The CDR3 has 16 residues. The sequence derives from a male donor with ankylosing spondylitis. This sequence joins TRBV20-1 and TRBJ1-6; tentatively, D is TRBD1 (6 bases). The sequenced sample was synovial fluid, either unsorted or a sorted T cell fraction (not recorded which). The DNA for the CDR3 is TGCAGTGCTCCCGGTTACAGGGTCGGTTATAATTCACCCCTCCACTTT. It translates to CSAPGYRVGYNSPLHF.